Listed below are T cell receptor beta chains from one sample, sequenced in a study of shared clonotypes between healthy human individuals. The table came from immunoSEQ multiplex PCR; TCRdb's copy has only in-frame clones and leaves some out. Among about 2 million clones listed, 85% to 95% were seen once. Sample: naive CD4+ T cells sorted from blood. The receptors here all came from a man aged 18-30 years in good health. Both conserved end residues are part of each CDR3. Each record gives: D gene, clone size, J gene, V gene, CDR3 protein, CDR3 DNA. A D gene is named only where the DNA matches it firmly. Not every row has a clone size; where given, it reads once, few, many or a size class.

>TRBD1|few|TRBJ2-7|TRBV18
CASSPQGASYEQYF
TGTGCCAGCTCACCGCAGGGGGCCTCCTACGAGCAGTACTTC
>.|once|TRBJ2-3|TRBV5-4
CASSSTKGQPWMDTQYF
TGTGCCAGCAGCAGCACGAAAGGACAGCCATGGATGGATACGCAGTATTTT
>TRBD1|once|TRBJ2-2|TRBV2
CASRSDRESTGELFF
TGTGCCAGCAGGTCGGACAGGGAAAGCACCGGGGAGCTGTTTTTT
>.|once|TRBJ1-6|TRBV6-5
CASRAWTGDNSPLHF
TGTGCCAGCAGAGCCTGGACGGGAGATAATTCACCCCTCCACTTT
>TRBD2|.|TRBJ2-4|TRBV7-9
CASSGTGLAGTAKNIQYF
TGTGCCAGCAGCGGTACGGGACTAGCGGGCACAGCCAAAAACATTCAGTACTTC
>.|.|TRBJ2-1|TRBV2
CASSELFIYNEQFF
TGTGCCAGCAGTGAGCTGTTCATATACAATGAGCAGTTCTTC
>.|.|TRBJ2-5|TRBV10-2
CASRASGGQETQYF
TGCGCCAGCAGGGCTTCGGGCGGCCAAGAGACCCAGTACTTC
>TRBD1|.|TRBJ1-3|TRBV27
CASSFTGADGNTIYF
TGTGCCAGCAGTTTTACAGGGGCCGATGGAAACACCATATATTTT
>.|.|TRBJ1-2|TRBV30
CAWSVVGERLASF
TGTGCCTGGAGTGTAGTAGGGGAGCGACTTGCATCCTTC
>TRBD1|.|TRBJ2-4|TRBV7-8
CASSSEGANIQYF
TGTGCCAGCAGCTCCGAGGGGGCCAACATTCAGTACTTC
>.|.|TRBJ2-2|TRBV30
CAWGQFVKNTGELFF
TGTGCCTGGGGTCAGTTTGTCAAAAACACCGGGGAGCTGTTTTTT
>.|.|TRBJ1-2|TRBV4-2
CASSLHPGGDGYTF
TGTGCCAGCAGCTTACACCCCGGGGGGGATGGCTACACCTTC
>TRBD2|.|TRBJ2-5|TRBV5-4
CASSLKLAGGQETQYF
TGTGCCAGCAGCTTGAAGCTAGCGGGAGGGCAAGAGACCCAGTACTTC
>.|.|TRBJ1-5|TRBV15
CATSREGQFNQPQHF
TGTGCCACCAGCAGGGAAGGACAGTTCAATCAGCCCCAGCATTTT
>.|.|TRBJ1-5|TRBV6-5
CASSSGTGNQPQHF
TGTGCCAGCAGTTCCGGGACTGGCAATCAGCCCCAGCATTTT
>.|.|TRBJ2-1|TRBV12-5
CASGRAGNEQFF
TGTGCTAGTGGCCGAGCGGGCAATGAGCAGTTCTTC
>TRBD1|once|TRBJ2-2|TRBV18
CASSPLPTGRNTGELFF
TGTGCCAGCTCACCCTTACCGACAGGGCGAAACACCGGGGAGCTGTTTTTT
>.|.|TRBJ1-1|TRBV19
CASTLTGWDTEAFF
TGTGCCAGTACCCTTACAGGGTGGGACACTGAAGCTTTCTTT